This T cell receptor beta chain was sequenced for a study of shared clonotypes between healthy human individuals. CD45RA+ naive and CD45RA-negative memory subsets were separated from CD4+ cells. Germline V gene sequence: CDR1 ENHRY, CDR2 SYGVKD. V dropped 0 bases and J dropped 2; count of bases not matched to a gene: 3. The CDR3 has 16 amino acids. This clone has more than one count but fewer than ten. Its antigen is not known. Study-wide results and limits: Across a handful of donors, naive CD4 shared about 5%, naive CD8 over 3%, memory CD4 less than 2.5%, memory CD8 0.4% to 0.5%. Limited genetic and exposure-history diversity came from having few donors.

The method was immunoSEQ multiplex PCR; TCRdb's version includes in-frame clones alone and lacks a portion of them. Found here are about 2.4 million clones, more than 90% of them singletons; the top ten hold over 0.12%. The sample comprised naive CD4+ T cells sorted from blood. Documented subset: CD45RA+ positively selected. The rearrangement uses TRBV10-3 and TRBJ2-2; 7 bases are a match to TRBD1. The TCR sequence derives from a man aged 18 to 30 in good health. CDR3 region: CAISESGTANTGELFF. In nucleotides, the CDR3 is TGTGCCATCAGTGAGTCCGGGACAGCCAACACCGGGGAGCTGTTTTTT.